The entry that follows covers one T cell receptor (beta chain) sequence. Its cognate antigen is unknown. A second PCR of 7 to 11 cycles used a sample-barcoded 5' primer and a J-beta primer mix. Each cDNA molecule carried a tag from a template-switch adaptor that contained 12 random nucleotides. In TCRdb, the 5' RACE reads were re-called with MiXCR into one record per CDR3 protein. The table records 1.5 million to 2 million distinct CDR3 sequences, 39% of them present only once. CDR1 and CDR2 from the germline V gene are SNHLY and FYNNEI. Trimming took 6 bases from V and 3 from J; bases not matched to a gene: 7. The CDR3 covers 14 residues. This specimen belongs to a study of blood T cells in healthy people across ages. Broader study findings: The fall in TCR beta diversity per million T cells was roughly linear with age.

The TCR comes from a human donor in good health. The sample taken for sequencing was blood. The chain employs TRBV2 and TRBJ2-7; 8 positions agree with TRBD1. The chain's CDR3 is CASRPGGPFYEQYF. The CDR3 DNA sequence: TGTGCCAGCAGACCAGGGGGCCCTTTCTACGAGCAGTACTTC. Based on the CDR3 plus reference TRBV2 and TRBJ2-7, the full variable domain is EPEVTQTPSHQVTQMGQEVILRCVPISNHLYFYWYRQILGQKVEFLVSFYNNEISEKSEIFDDQFSVERPDGSNFTLKIRSTKLEDSAMYFCASRPGGPFYEQYFGPGTRLTVT.